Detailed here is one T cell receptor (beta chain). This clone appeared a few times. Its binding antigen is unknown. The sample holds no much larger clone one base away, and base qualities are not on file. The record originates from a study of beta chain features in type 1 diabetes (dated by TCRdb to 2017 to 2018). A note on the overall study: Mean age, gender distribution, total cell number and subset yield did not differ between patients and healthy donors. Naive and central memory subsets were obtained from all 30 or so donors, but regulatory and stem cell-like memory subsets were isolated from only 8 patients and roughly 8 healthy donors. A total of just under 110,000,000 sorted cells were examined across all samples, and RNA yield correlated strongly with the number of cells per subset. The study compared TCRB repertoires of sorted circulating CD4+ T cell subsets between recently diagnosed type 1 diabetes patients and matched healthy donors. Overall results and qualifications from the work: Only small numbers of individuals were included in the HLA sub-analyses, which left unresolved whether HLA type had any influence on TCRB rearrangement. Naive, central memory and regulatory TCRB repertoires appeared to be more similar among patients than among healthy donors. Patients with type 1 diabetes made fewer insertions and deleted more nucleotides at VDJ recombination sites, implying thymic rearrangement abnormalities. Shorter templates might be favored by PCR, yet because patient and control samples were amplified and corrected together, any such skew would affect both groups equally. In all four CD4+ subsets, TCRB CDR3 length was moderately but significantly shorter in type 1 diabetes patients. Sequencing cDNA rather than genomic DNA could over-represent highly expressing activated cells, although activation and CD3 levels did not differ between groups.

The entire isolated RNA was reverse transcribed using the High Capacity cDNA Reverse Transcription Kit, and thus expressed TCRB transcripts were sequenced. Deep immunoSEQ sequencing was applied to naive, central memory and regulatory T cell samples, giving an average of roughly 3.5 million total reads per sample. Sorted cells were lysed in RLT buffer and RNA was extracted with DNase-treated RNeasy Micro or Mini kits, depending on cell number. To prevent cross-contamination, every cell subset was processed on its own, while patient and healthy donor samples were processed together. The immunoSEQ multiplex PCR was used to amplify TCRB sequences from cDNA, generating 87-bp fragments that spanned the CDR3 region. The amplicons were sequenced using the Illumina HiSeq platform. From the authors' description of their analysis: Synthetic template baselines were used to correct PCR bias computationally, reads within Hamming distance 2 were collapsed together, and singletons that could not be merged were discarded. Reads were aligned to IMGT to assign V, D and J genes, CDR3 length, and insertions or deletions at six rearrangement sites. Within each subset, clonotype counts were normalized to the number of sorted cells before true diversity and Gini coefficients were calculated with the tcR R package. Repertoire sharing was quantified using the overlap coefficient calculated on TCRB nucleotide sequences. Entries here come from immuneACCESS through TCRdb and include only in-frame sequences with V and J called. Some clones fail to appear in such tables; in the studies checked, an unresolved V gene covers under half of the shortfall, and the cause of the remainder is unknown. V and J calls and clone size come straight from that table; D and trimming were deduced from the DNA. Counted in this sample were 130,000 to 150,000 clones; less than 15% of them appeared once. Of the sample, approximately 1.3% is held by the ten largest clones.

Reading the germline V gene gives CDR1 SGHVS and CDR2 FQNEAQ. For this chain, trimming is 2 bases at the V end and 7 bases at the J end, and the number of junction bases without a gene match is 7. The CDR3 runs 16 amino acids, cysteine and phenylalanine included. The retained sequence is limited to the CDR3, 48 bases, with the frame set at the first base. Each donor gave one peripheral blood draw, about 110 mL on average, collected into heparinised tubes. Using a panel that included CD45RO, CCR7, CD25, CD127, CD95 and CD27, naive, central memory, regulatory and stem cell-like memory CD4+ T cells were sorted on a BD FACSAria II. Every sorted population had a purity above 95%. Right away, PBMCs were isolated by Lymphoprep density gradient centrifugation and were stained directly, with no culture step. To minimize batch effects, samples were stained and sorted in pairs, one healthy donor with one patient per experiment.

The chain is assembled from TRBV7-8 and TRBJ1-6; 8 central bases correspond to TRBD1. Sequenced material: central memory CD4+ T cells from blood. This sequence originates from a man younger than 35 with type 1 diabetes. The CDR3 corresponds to CASSLSLGQENSPLHF. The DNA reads TGTGCCAGCAGCTTAAGTTTGGGACAGGAGAATTCACCCCTCCACTTT.